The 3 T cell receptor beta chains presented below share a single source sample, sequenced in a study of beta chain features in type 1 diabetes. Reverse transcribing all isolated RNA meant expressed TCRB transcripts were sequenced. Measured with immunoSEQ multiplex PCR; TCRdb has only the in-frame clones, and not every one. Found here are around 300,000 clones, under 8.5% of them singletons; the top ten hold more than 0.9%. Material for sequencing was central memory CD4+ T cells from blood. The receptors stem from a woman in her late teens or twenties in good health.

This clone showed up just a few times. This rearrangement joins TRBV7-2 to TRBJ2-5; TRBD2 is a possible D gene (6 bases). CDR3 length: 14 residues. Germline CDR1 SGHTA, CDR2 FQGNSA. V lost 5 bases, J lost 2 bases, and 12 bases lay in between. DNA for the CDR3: TGTGCCAGCAGCCCCGACAGCGGGCAAGAGACCCAGTACTTC. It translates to CASSPDSGQETQYF.

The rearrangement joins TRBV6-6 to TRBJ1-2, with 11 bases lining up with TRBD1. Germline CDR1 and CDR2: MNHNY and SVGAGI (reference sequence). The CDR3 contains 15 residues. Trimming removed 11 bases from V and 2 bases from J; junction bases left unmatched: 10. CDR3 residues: CAAASRDRGNYGYTF. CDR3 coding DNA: TGTGCCGCTGCCAGCCGGGACAGGGGGAACTATGGCTACACCTTC.

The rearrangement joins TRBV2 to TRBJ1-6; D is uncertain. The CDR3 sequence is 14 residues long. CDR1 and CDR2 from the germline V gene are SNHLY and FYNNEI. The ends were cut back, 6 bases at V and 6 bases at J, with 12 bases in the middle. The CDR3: CASRRTWGNSPLHF. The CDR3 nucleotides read TGTGCCAGCAGAAGGACTTGGGGTAATTCACCCCTCCACTTT.